Each of the 14 T cell receptor beta chains below was sequenced from the same sample in a study of cytomegalovirus exposure and HLA in healthy donors. PCR was performed using 60 Vbeta and 13 Jbeta primers. Clones were read by immunoSEQ multiplex PCR, and TCRdb kept only the in-frame ones, dropping some. The data hold 80,000 to 95,000 clones, with about 63% observed a single time. Sequencing was done on a sample of PBMCs. These receptors originate from a woman aged 25-40 years in good health and CMV-seronegative.

The V call is TRBV10-1, the J call TRBJ1-5, with 9 bases aligning to TRBD1. The CDR3 consists of 17 residues. In germline, CDR1 is WNHNN, CDR2 SYGVQD (reference sequence). Trimming took 7 bases from V and 2 from J; bases not matched to a gene: 12. The CDR3 is CASIGPGTGSGNQPQHF. The DNA for the CDR3 is TGCGCCAGCATCGGTCCCGGGACAGGGAGCGGCAATCAGCCCCAGCATTTT.

The V call is TRBV7-3, the J call TRBJ2-1; 10 bases agree with TRBD2. The CDR3 contains 15 residues. V lost 2 bases to trimming and J lost 7 bases; unmatched junction nucleotides: 5. CDR1 and CDR2 (germline): SGHTA, FQGTGA. This CDR3 reads CASSLDGTSVNEQFF. DNA of the CDR3: TGTGCCAGCAGCTTAGATGGGACTAGCGTAAATGAGCAGTTCTTC.

This chain joins TRBV10-3 and TRBJ1-2, with 10 nucleotides matching TRBD1. This CDR3 is built from 16 residues. V was pared by 2 bases and J by 7 bases, with 10 bases of the junction left unmatched. CDR1 is ENHRY and CDR2 is SYGVKD in the germline V gene. The DNA of the CDR3 is TGTGCCATCAGTGAGGGCGGGGACAGGGGCATAGGTGGCTACACCTTC. Protein product: CAISEGGDRGIGGYTF.

The chain joins TRBV19 to TRBJ2-7; TRBD1 matches 8 bases. V was clipped by 6 bases and J by 0 bases; unmatched bases: 10. CDR1 and CDR2 (germline): LNHDA, SQIVND (reference sequence). The CDR3 is 16 amino acids. The CDR3 protein is CASRGAGGIHSYEQYF. In DNA form, the CDR3 reads TGTGCCAGTAGAGGTGCAGGGGGCATCCACTCCTACGAGCAGTACTTC.

This clone has just one count. The chain couples TRBV25-1 to TRBJ2-7; TRBD2 aligns across 12 bases. The CDR3 is made up of 13 amino acids. J lost 7 bases, V lost 4 bases, and 2 bases had no gene match. Looked up from germline, CDR1 is MGHDK and CDR2 is SYGVNS. For the CDR3, the DNA is TGTGCCAGCAGTGTACTAGCGGGGGGTGAGCAGTACTTC. Residues: CASSVLAGGEQYF.

This rearrangement joins TRBV7-9 to TRBJ1-1, with D perhaps TRBD1 (5 bases). The CDR3 is made up of 14 amino acids. The germline V gene encodes CDR1 SEHNR and CDR2 FQNEAQ (reference sequence). With 9 bases removed from V and 5 bases from J, the gap between germline ends came to 19 bases. The CDR3 DNA reads TGTGCCAGTCGGCTGGGTCGGGGGGGGACTGAAGCTTTCTTT. Residues: CASRLGRGGTEAFF. Full variable domain (rest looked up from reference TRBV7-9 and TRBJ1-1): DTGVSQNPRHKITKRGQNVTFRCDPISEHNRLYWYRQTLGQGPEFLTYFQNEAQLEKSRLLSDRFSAERPKGSFSTLEIQRTEQGDSAMYLCASRLGRGGTEAFFGQGTRLTVV.

There are a few counts of this clone. V is TRBV7-9 and J is TRBJ1-4; TRBD1 matches at 7 bases. The CDR3 totals 14 residues. Germline CDR1 SEHNR, CDR2 FQNEAQ (reference sequence). V lost 5 bases to trimming and J lost 8 bases; unmatched junction nucleotides: 8. CDR3 protein: CASSPTGAWEKLFF. CDR3 in DNA: TGTGCCAGCAGCCCAACAGGGGCGTGGGAAAAACTGTTTTTT.

The CDR3 is CASSIRDRGEVDTEAFF. In DNA, the CDR3 is TGTGCCAGCAGCATCCGGGACAGGGGGGAAGTCGACACTGAAGCTTTCTTT. The V and J genes are TRBV5-7 and TRBJ1-1, with 11 bases that match TRBD1. TRBV5-7 is reported as an ORF; its role is uncertain. V was pared by 4 bases and J by 3 bases, with 11 bases of the junction left unmatched. This CDR3 is built from 17 residues.

This chain uses TRBV28 with TRBJ2-3; 7 positions match TRBD1. Trimming at V came to 7 bases and at J to 3 bases, leaving 10 bases not matched to a gene. This CDR3 contains 15 residues. CDR1 is MDHEN, CDR2 SYDVKM, per germline. The CDR3 reads CASIPGQIGTDTQYF. The CDR3 coding sequence is TGTGCCAGCATACCGGGACAGATAGGTACAGATACGCAGTATTTT.

This sequence joins TRBV27 and TRBJ2-7; no reliable D call. The ends were cut back, 5 bases at V and 4 bases at J, with 12 bases in the middle. Germline V gives CDR1 MNHEY, CDR2 SMNVEV (reference sequence). The CDR3 consists of 13 residues. CDR3 sequence (DNA): TGTGCCAGCAGTAGAGGTCCCGCTTACGAGCAGTACTTC. Residues: CASSRGPAYEQYF.

The chain recombines TRBV6-4 with TRBJ1-5; no definite D call. V lost 5 bases to trimming and J lost 4 bases, with 12 bases between them. There are 14 residues in the CDR3. Germline CDR1 reads MRHNA; CDR2 reads SNTAGT. CDR3 loop: CASSIEPGNQPQHF. The CDR3 DNA is TGTGCCAGCAGTATCGAACCGGGTAATCAGCCCCAGCATTTT.

With respect to this clone: Relative to the germline gene, one junction end is altered; a read error may explain this. V is TRBV27 and J is TRBJ2-1, with 9 bases matching TRBD1. This CDR3 spans 13 amino acids. Germline V CDR1 and CDR2: MNHEY, SMNVEV (reference sequence). The CDR3 sequence is CASIPSGQGRGLF. The CDR3 coding sequence is TGTGCCAGCATACCGTCGGGACAGGGTCGGGGGCTCTTC.

The CDR3 region is CACYPRREAFF. The CDR3 DNA is TGTGCCTGCTACCCTAGAAGGGAAGCTTTCTTT. V usage is TRBV30 and J usage is TRBJ1-1; the D is unclear. There are 11 residues in the CDR3. V was trimmed by 6 bases and J by 8 bases, leaving 13 bases between them. Germline values: CDR1 GTSNPN, CDR2 SVGIG (reference sequence).

The chain couples TRBV2 to TRBJ2-4; TRBD2 agrees at 9 bases. Germline-derived CDR1 and CDR2 are SNHLY and FYNNEI. The ends lost 11 bases at V and 7 bases at J; junction bases unmatched: 9. The CDR3 runs 13 residues. CDR3 loop: CAGGGGPMNIQYF. The CDR3 DNA sequence: TGTGCCGGCGGGGGGGGCCCTATGAACATTCAGTACTTC.